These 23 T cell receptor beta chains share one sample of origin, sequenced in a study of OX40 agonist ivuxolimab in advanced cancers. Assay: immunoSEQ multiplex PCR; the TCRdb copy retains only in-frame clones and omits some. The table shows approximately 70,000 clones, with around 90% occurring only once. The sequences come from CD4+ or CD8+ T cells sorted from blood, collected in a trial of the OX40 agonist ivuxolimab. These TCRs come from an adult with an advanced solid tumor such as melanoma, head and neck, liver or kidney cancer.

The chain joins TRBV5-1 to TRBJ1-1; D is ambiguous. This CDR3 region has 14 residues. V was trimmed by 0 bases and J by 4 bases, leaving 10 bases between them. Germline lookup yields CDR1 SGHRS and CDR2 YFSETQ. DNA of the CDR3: TGCGCCAGCAGCTTGGAGGGCAGCCGCACTGAAGCTTTCTTT. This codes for CASSLEGSRTEAFF.

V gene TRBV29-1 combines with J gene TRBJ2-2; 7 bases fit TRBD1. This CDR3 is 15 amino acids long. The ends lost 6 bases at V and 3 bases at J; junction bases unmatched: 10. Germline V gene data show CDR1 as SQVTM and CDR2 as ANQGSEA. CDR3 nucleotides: TGCAGCGTACGGGTAGGGGGCGTCGACACCGGGGAGCTGTTTTTT. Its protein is CSVRVGGVDTGELFF.

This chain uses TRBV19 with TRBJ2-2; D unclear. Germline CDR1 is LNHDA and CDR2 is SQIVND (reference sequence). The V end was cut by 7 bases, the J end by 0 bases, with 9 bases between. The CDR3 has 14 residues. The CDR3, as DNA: TGTGCCAGTATGGAGAAATCGAACACCGGGGAGCTGTTTTTT. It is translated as CASMEKSNTGELFF.

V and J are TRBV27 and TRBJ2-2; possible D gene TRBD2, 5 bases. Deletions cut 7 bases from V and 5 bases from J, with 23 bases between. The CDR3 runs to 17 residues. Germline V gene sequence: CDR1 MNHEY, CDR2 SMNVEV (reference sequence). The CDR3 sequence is CASTSLLVGGRTGELFF. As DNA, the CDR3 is TGTGCCAGCACCTCCCTCTTGGTTGGTGGGAGAACCGGGGAGCTGTTTTTT.

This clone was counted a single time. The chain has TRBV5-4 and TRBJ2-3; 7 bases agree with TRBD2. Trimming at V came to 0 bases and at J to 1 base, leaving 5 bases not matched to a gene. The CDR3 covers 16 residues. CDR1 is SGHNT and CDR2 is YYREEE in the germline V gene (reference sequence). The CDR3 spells CASSLAVAGGTDTQYF. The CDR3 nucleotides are TGTGCCAGCAGCTTGGCCGTGGCGGGGGGCACAGATACGCAGTATTTT.

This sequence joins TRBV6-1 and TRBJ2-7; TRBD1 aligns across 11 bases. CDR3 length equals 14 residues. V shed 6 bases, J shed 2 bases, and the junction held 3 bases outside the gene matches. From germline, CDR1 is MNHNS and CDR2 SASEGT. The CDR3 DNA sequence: TGTGCCAGCAGCTCGGACAGGGGGCCCTACGAGCAGTACTTC. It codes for CASSSDRGPYEQYF.

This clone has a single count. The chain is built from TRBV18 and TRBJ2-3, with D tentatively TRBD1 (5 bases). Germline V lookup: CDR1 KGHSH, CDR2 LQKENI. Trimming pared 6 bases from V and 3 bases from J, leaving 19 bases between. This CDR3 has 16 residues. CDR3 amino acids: CASSPGYGRETDTQYF. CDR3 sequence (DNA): TGTGCCAGCTCCCCTGGGTATGGCAGGGAAACAGATACGCAGTATTTT.

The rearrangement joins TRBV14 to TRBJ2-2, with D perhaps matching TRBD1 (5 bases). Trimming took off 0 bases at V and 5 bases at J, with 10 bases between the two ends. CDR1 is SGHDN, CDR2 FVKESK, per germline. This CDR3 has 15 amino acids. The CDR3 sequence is CASSQDRVRTGELFF. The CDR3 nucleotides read TGTGCCAGCAGCCAAGACAGGGTGCGAACCGGGGAGCTGTTTTTT.

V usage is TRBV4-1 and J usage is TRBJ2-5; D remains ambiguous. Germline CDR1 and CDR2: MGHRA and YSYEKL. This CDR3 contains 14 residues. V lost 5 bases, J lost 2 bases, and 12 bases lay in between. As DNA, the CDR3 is TGCGCCAGCAGCTACCCCGCCGGGCAAGAGACCCAGTACTTC. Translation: CASSYPAGQETQYF.

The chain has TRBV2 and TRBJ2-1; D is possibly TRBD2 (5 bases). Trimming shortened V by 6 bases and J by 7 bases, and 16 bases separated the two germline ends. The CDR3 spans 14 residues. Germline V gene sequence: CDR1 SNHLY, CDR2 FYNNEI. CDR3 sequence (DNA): TGTGCCAGCAGGGGGTGGCTAGCCGGGAATGAGCAGTTCTTC. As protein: CASRGWLAGNEQFF.

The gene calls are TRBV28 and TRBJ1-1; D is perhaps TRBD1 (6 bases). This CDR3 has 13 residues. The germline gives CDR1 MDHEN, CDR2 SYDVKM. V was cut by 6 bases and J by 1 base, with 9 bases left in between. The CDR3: CASRWTANTEAFF. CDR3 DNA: TGTGCCAGCAGGTGGACAGCGAACACTGAAGCTTTCTTT. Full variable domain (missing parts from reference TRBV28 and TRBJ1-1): DVKVTQSSRYLVKRTGEKVFLECVQDMDHENMFWYRQDPGLGLRLIYFSYDVKMKEKGDIPEGYSVSREKKERFSLILESASTNQTSMYLCASRWTANTEAFFGQGTRLTVV.

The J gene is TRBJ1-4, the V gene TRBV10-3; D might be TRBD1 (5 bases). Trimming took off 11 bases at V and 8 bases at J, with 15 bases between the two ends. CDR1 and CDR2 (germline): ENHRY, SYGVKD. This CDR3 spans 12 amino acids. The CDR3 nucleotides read TGTGCCGTATCCGGGGGTCGGGAAAAACTGTTTTTT. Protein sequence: CAVSGGREKLFF.

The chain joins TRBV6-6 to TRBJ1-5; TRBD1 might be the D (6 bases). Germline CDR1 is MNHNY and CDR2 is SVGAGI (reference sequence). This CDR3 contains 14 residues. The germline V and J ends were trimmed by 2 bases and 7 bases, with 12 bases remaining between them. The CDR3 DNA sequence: TGTGCCAGCAGTTACCAGGGGAGAGGGCAGCCCCAGCATTTT. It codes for CASSYQGRGQPQHF.

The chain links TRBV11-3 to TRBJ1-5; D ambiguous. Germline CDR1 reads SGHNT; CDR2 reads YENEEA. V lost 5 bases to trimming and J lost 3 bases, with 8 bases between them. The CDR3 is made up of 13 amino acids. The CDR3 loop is CASSPEPNQPQHF. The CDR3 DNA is TGTGCCAGCAGCCCAGAACCCAATCAGCCCCAGCATTTT.

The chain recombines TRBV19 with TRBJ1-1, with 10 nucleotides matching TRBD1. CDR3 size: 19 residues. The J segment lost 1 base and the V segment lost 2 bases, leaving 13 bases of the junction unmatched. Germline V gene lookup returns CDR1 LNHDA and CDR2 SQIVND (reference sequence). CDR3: CASSIRHGRTGGRNTEAFF. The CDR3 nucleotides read TGTGCCAGTAGTATAAGGCATGGGAGGACAGGGGGAAGGAACACTGAAGCTTTCTTT.

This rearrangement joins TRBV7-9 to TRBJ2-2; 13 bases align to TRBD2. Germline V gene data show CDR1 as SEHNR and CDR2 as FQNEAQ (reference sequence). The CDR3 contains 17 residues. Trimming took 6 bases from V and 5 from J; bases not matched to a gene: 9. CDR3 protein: CASRLGLAGRGTGELFF. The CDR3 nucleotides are TGTGCCAGCAGACTGGGACTAGCGGGGAGGGGGACCGGGGAGCTGTTTTTT.

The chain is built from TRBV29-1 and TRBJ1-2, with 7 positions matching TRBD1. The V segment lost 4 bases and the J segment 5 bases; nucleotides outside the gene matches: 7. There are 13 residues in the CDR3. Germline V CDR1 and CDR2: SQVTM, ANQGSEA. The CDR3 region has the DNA TGCAGCGTTGGCGACAGGGACCCTTATGGCTACACCTTC. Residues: CSVGDRDPYGYTF.

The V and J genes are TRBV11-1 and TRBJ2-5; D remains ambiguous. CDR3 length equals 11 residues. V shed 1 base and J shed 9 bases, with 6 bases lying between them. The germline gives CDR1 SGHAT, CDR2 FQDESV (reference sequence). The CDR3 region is CASSLGGAQYF. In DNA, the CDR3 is TGTGCCAGCAGCTTAGGGGGTGCCCAGTACTTC.

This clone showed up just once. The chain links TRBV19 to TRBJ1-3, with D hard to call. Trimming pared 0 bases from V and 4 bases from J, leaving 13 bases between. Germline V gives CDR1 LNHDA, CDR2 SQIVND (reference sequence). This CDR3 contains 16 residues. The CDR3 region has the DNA TGTGCCAGTAGTATAGATGGTGCAAGGGCCGGAAACACCATATATTTT. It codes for CASSIDGARAGNTIYF.

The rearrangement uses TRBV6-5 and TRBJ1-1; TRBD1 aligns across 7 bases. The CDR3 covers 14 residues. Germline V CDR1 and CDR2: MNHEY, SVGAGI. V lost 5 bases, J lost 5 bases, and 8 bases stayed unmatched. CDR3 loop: CASSIGPGGTEAFF. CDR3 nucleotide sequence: TGTGCCAGCAGTATTGGGCCAGGGGGTACTGAAGCTTTCTTT.

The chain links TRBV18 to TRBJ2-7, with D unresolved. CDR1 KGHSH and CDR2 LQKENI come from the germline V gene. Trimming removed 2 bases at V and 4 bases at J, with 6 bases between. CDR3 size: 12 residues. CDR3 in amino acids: CASSPGGYEQYF. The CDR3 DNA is TGTGCCAGCTCACCAGGCGGATACGAGCAGTACTTC.

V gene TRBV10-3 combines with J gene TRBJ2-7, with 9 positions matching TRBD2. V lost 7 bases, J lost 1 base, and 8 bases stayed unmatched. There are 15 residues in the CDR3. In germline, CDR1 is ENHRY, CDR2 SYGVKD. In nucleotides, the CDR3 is TGTGCCATCAAAGGCGGGAGGGACCCTTCCTACGAGCAGTACTTC. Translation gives CAIKGGRDPSYEQYF.

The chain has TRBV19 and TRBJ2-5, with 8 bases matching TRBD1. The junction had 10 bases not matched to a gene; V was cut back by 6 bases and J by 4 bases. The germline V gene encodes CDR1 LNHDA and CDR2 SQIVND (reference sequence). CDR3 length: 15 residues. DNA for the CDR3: TGTGCCAGTAGAAAGAGGACAGGGTCTGGAGAGACCCAGTACTTC. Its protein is CASRKRTGSGETQYF.